This passage covers 9 T cell receptor beta chains from one sample sequenced in a study of shared clonotypes between healthy human individuals. Method: immunoSEQ multiplex PCR; TCRdb's copy keeps in-frame clones and lacks some. This sample has hundreds of thousands of clones, with 92% found just once. Only CD45RO-negative cells positively selected for CCR7 counted as naive CD8 cells, so terminally differentiated effector memory CD45RA+ cells were excluded. Material: naive CD8+ T cells sorted from blood. These receptors were obtained from a man between 25 and 39 years old in good health.

The CDR3 spells CASSAPGEGNQPQHF. DNA of the CDR3: TGTGCCAGCAGCGCTCCGGGGGAGGGCAATCAGCCCCAGCATTTT. The genes are TRBV6-5 and TRBJ1-5, with D tentatively TRBD1 (5 bases). CDR3 size: 15 residues. Per the germline V gene, CDR1 is MNHEY and CDR2 is SVGAGI. Trimming shortened V by 6 bases and J by 2 bases, and 14 bases separated the two germline ends.

Only one count was recorded for this clone. This rearrangement joins TRBV2 to TRBJ2-1; TRBD2 agrees at 7 bases. The V segment lost 6 bases and the J segment 7 bases; nucleotides outside the gene matches: 21. The germline V gene encodes CDR1 SNHLY and CDR2 FYNNEI. The CDR3 is made up of 18 amino acids. This CDR3 is CASRDSGRSQARWNEQFF. The CDR3 DNA reads TGTGCCAGCAGGGACTCCGGGAGGTCCCAGGCGAGGTGGAATGAGCAGTTCTTC.

This sequence joins TRBV29-1 and TRBJ2-3; possibly TRBD2 for D (5 bases). V dropped 3 bases and J dropped 0 bases, with 10 bases sitting between them. The CDR3 length is 14 residues. Germline V CDR1 and CDR2: SQVTM, ANQGSEA. The CDR3 here is CSVDGSQSTDTQYF. CDR3 bases: TGCAGCGTTGATGGGAGCCAGAGCACAGATACGCAGTATTTT.

The genes are TRBV25-1 and TRBJ2-1, with D possibly called TRBD1 or TRBD2 (5 bases each). V was trimmed by 4 bases and J by 1 base, leaving 11 bases between them. The CDR3 contains 15 residues. Germline V gene lookup returns CDR1 MGHDK and CDR2 SYGVNS. CDR3 region: CASSARDGSYNEQFF. Here the CDR3 DNA reads TGTGCCAGCAGTGCCCGGGACGGTTCCTACAATGAGCAGTTCTTC.

In its sample, this clone was seen a few times. This chain uses TRBV25-1 with TRBJ1-2; D not resolved. Germline CDR1 is MGHDK and CDR2 is SYGVNS. Trimming removed 3 bases at V and 2 bases at J, with 4 bases between. The CDR3 is 12 residues long. The CDR3 coding sequence is TGTGCCAGCAGTGACAAAAACTATGGCTACACCTTC. Translated: CASSDKNYGYTF.

As to this clone: A junction end diverges from the germline sequence, so it may reflect a read error. Other nucleotide sequences from this sample produce the same CDR3. The chain recombines TRBV27 with TRBJ1-2; TRBD1 is a possible D gene (5 bases). This CDR3 comprises 16 residues. Looked up from germline, CDR1 is MNHEY and CDR2 is SMNVEV (reference sequence). CDR3 sequence: CASSPPGVRVGYGYTF. The DNA for the CDR3 is TGCGCCAGCAGCCCGCCTGGGGTCAGGGTAGGCTATGGCTACACCTTC.

The chain combines TRBV7-2 with TRBJ2-3; 11 bases fit TRBD2. Germline-derived CDR1 and CDR2 are SGHTA and FQGNSA. The CDR3 is 19 residues long. The ends lost 1 base at V and 4 bases at J; junction bases unmatched: 13. The CDR3 region is CASSLGRIAGGPGADTQYF. CDR3 sequence (DNA): TGTGCCAGCAGCTTAGGTAGAATAGCGGGAGGGCCTGGTGCAGATACGCAGTATTTT. The whole variable domain, remainder taken from reference TRBV7-2 and TRBJ2-3, is GAGVSQSPSNKVTEKGKDVELRCDPISGHTALYWYRQSLGQGLEFLIYFQGNSAPDKSGLPSDRFSAERTGGSVSTLTIQRTQQEDSAVYLCASSLGRIAGGPGADTQYFGPGTRLTVL.

The chain carries TRBV11-2 and TRBJ2-3; 11 bases agree with TRBD2. The V gene end was trimmed by 5 bases and the J gene end by 3 bases; junction bases not matched to a gene: 4. CDR1 SGHAT and CDR2 FQNNGV come from the germline V gene. The CDR3 spans 15 residues. CDR3: CASSRLAGTTDTQYF. Written as DNA, the CDR3 is TGTGCCAGCAGCAGACTAGCGGGAACGACAGATACGCAGTATTTT.

This chain connects TRBV29-1 to TRBJ2-7; D may be TRBD1 (5 bases). The CDR3 covers 14 residues. Germline V gene lookup returns CDR1 SQVTM and CDR2 ANQGSEA. With 3 bases removed from V and 0 bases from J, the gap between germline ends came to 12 bases. The CDR3 protein is CSVEDPDISYEQYF. CDR3 DNA sequence: TGCAGCGTTGAGGATCCGGACATCTCCTACGAGCAGTACTTC.